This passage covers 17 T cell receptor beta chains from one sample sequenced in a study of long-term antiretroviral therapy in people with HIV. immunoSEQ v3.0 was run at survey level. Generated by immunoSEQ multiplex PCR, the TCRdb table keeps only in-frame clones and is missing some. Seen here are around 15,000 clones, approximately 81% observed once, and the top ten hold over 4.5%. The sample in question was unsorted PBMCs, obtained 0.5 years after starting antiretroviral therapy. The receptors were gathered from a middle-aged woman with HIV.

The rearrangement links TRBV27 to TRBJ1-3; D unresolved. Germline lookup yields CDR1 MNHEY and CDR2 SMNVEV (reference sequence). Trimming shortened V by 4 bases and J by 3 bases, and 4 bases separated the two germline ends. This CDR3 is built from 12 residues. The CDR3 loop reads CASSSRGNTIYF. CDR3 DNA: TGTGCCAGCAGTTCCCGTGGAAACACCATATATTTT.

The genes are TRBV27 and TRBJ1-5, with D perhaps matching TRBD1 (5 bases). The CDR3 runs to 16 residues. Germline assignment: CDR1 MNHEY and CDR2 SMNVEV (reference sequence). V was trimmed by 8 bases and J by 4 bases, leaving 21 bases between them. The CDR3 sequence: CASLTPGPSGNQPQHF. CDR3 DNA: TGTGCCAGCCTCACTCCGGGGCCATCGGGAAATCAGCCCCAGCATTTT.

CDR3 bases: TGTGCCAGCAGCGTGGCTGGGGCCAACGTCCTGACTTTC. Amino acids: CASSVAGANVLTF. The chain combines TRBV9 with TRBJ2-6, with unresolved D. The CDR3 is 13 residues long. Germline values: CDR1 SGDLS, CDR2 YYNGEE. The ends were cut back, 2 bases at V and 2 bases at J, with 2 bases in the middle. Full variable domain (remainder filled in from reference TRBV9 and TRBJ2-6): DSGVTQTPKHLITATGQRVTLRCSPRSGDLSVYWYQQSLDQGLQFLIQYYNGEERAKGNILERFSAQQFPDLHSELNLSSLELGDSALYFCASSVAGANVLTFGAGSRLTVL.

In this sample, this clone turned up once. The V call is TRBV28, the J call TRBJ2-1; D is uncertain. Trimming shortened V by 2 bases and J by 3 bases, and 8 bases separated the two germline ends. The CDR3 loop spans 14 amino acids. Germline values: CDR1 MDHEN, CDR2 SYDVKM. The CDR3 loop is CASSLKVYYNEQFF. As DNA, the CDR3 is TGTGCCAGCAGTTTAAAAGTTTACTACAATGAGCAGTTCTTC.

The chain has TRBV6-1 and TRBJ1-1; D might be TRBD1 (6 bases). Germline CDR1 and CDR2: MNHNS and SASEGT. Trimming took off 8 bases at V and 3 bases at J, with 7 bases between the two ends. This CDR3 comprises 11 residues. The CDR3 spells CASYRDTEAFF. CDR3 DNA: TGTGCCAGCTACAGGGACACTGAAGCTTTCTTT.

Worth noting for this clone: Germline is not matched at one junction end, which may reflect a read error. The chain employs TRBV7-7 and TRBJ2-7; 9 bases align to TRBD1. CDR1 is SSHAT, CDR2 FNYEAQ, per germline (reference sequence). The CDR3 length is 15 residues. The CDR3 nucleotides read TGTGCTAGCAGCTTGGGACCCGGGACAGGGTTCGAGCAGTACTTC. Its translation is CASSLGPGTGFEQYF.

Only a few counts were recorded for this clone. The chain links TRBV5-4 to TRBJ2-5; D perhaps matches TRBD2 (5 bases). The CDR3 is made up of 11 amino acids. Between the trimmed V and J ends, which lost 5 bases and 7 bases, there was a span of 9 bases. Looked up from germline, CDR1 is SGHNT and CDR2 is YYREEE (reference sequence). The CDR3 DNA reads TGTGCCAGCAGTGGAGGTTGGACCCAGTACTTC. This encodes CASSGGWTQYF.

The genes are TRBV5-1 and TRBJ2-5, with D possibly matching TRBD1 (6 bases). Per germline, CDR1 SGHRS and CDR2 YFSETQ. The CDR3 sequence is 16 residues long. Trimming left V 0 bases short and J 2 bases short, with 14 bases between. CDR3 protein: CASSLGATGGQETQYF. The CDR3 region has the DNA TGCGCCAGCAGCTTGGGTGCGACAGGTGGACAAGAGACCCAGTACTTC.

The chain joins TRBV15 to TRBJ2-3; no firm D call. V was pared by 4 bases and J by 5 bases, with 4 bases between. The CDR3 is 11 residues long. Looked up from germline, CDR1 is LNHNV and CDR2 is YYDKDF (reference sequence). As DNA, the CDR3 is TGTGCCACCAGCACTGTAGATACGCAGTATTTT. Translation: CATSTVDTQYF.

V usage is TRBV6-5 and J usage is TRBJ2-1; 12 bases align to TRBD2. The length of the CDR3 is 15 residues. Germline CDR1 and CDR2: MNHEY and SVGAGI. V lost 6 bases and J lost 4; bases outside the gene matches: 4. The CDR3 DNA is TGTGCCAGCAGCGCAGGACTAGCGGGATACAATGAGCAGTTCTTC. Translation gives CASSAGLAGYNEQFF.

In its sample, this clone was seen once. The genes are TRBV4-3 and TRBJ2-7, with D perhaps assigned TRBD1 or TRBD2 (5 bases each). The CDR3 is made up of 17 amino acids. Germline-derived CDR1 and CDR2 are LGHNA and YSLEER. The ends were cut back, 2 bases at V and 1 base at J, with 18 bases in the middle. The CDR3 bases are TGCGCCAGCAGCCAAACCTTAAGGGTGGGGGAGTCCTACGAGCAGTACTTC. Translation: CASSQTLRVGESYEQYF.

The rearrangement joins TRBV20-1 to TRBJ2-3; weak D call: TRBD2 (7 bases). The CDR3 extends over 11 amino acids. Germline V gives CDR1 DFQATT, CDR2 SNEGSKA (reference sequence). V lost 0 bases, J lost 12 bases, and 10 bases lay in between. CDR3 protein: CSAREGGPQYF. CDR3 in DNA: TGCAGTGCTAGAGAGGGGGGGCCCCAGTATTTT.

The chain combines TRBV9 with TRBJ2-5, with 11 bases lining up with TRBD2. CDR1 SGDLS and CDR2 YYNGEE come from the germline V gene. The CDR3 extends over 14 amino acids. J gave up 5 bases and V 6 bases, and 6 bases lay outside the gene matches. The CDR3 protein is CASNLAGGRETQYF. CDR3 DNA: TGTGCCAGCAACCTAGCGGGAGGACGCGAGACCCAGTACTTC.

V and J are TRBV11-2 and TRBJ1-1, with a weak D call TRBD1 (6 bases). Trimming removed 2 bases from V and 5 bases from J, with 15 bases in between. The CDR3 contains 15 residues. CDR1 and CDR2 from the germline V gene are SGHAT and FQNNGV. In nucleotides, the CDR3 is TGTGCCAGCAGCTTATCTGGGGGGCATCTGACTGAAGCTTTCTTT. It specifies CASSLSGGHLTEAFF.

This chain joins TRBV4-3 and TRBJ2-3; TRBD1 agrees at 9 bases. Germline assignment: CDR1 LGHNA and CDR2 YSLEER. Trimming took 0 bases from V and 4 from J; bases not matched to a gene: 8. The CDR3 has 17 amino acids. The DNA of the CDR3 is TGCGCCAGCAGCCAAGATAGTGGGGACAGGGACCCAGATACGCAGTATTTT. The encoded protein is CASSQDSGDRDPDTQYF.

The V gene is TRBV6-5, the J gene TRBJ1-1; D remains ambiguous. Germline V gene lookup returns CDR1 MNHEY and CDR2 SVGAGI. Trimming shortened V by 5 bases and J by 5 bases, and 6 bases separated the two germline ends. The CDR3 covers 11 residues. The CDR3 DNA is TGTGCCAGCAGTGGGAGAACTGAAGCTTTCTTT. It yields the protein CASSGRTEAFF.

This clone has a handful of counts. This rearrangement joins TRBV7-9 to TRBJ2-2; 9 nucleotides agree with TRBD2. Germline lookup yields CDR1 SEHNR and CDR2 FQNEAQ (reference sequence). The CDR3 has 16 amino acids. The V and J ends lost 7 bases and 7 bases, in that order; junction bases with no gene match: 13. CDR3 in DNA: TGTGCCAGCACCCTCCCCGCGGGAGGGCCCGGCGGGGAGCTGTTTTTT. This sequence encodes CASTLPAGGPGGELFF.